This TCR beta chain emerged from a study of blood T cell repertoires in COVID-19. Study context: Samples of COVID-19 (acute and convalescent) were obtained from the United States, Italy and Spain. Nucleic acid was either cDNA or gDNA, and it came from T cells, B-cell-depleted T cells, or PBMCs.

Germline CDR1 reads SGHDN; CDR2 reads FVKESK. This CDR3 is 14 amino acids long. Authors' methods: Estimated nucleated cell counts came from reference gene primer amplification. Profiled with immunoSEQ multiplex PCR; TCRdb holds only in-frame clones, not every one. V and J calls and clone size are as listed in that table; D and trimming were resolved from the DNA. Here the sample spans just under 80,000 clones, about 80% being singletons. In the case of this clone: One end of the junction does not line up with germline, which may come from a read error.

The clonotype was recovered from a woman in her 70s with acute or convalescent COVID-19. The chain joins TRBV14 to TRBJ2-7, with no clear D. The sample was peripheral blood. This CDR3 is CASSPYLETYGQYF. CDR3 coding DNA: TGTGCCAGCAGTCCGTATTTGGAGACCTACGGGCAGTACTTC.